These 21 T cell receptor beta chains came from one sample sequenced in a study of blood T cells in healthy people across ages. Combining a sample-barcoded 5' primer with a J-beta primer mix, a second PCR ran for about 7 to 12 cycles. Each CDR3 protein is one row after TCRdb ran MiXCR on the 5' RACE reads. The sample yields fewer than 1,200,000 distinct CDR3 sequences, about 23% seen once. These data also formed part of another study, on T cells of mothers and their children.

Material for sequencing was blood. The source is a girl under 10 years old in good health.

This clonotype showed up just a few times. The rearrangement uses TRBV20-1 and TRBJ2-5; TRBD1 matches 7 bases. Gene TRBJ2-7 matches the end of the DNA better, so the J call may be wrong. Germline CDR1 reads DFQATT; CDR2 reads SNEGSKA (reference sequence). CDR3 length: 14 residues. In DNA, the CDR3 is TGCAGTGCTAGAGCCGGGACAGCGTCCTACGAGCAGTACTTC. Amino acid sequence: CSARAGTASYEQYF.

This clonotype appeared a few times. V usage is TRBV2 and J usage is TRBJ2-1, with TRBD2 matching 12 bases. Germline CDR1 reads SNHLY; CDR2 reads FYNNEI. V gave up 6 bases and J gave up 9 bases; unmatched junction bases: 9. This CDR3 region has 15 residues. CDR3 amino acids: CASSLLAGGNSEQFF. CDR3 nucleotides: TGTGCCAGCAGCTTACTAGCGGGAGGTAACAGTGAGCAGTTCTTC.

This clonotype was observed a few times. The J gene is TRBJ1-1, the V gene TRBV15; TRBD1 matches at 7 bases. The CDR3 has 15 residues. The trim removed 7 bases at V and 4 bases at J, leaving 12 bases unmatched. In germline, CDR1 is LNHNV, CDR2 YYDKDF (reference sequence). The CDR3 bases are TGTGCCACCAACCCTAAGACAGGGTCTAGCACTGAAGCTTTCTTT. Translating it yields CATNPKTGSSTEAFF.

The chain recombines TRBV27 with TRBJ2-1; 9 nucleotides align to TRBD2. V shed 3 bases and J 5 bases; nucleotides not matched to a gene: 5. This CDR3 contains 15 residues. Germline V lookup: CDR1 MNHEY, CDR2 SMNVEV (reference sequence). CDR3 nucleotides: TGTGCCAGCAGTTTCTTAGCGGGAGCTGACAATGAGCAGTTCTTC. Protein: CASSFLAGADNEQFF.

In this sample, this clonotype turned up a few times. The CDR3 sequence: CASSLEWGSGQARTFF. Here the CDR3 DNA reads TGCGCCAGCAGCTTGGAATGGGGATCGGGGCAAGCGCGAACTTTCTTT. The chain uses TRBV5-1 and TRBJ1-1; the D gene is possibly TRBD1 (5 bases). CDR3 length: 16 amino acids. V was pared by 0 bases and J by 12 bases, with 24 bases between. Germline-derived CDR1 and CDR2 are SGHRS and YFSETQ. Looking up the rest from reference TRBV5-1 and TRBJ1-1 gives the full variable domain: KAGVTQTPRYLIKTRGQQVTLSCSPISGHRSVSWYQQTPGQGLQFLFEYFSETQRNKGNFPGRFSGRQFSNSRSEMNVSTLELGDSALYLCASSLEWGSGQARTFFGQGTRLTVV.

The chain carries TRBV29-1 and TRBJ2-1; tentative D call: TRBD1 (6 bases). Germline values: CDR1 SQVTM, CDR2 ANQGSEA. Deletions cut 2 bases from V and 0 bases from J, with 14 bases between. The CDR3 is 16 amino acids. The CDR3 sequence: CSVEWKGQISYNEQFF. CDR3 sequence (DNA): TGCAGCGTTGAATGGAAAGGACAGATCTCCTACAATGAGCAGTTCTTC.

This chain uses TRBV29-1 with TRBJ2-5; a possible D gene is TRBD1 (5 bases). The CDR3 covers 12 residues. Deletions cut 4 bases from V and 4 bases from J, with 10 bases between. Germline CDR1 SQVTM, CDR2 ANQGSEA. This CDR3 reads CSVVRAGETQYF. Here the CDR3 DNA reads TGCAGCGTTGTCAGGGCTGGAGAGACCCAGTACTTC.

The chain combines TRBV9 with TRBJ1-2, with TRBD1 identical over 7 bases. The CDR3 has 14 residues. With 1 base clipped from V and 8 bases from J, the junction kept 8 bases outside the gene matches. Germline CDR1 and CDR2: SGDLS and YYNGEE. The CDR3 nucleotides read TGTGCCAGCAGCGTACGGGACAGCGTCTTGGGCTACACCTTC. This codes for CASSVRDSVLGYTF.

V is TRBV11-2 and J is TRBJ2-7, with 10 bases fitting TRBD2. V lost 3 bases and J lost 0; bases outside the gene matches: 2. Germline assignment: CDR1 SGHAT and CDR2 FQNNGV. The CDR3 runs to 15 residues. Here the CDR3 reads CASSFGTSDSYEQYF. The CDR3 DNA follows: TGTGCCAGCAGCTTCGGGACTAGCGACTCCTACGAGCAGTACTTC.

The CDR3 DNA reads as TGTGCCAGCAGCTTGACCGGGACAGGGGGGCCGAACACTGAAGCTTTCTTT. Encoded protein: CASSLTGTGGPNTEAFF. V usage is TRBV5-5 and J usage is TRBJ1-1; 11 bases match TRBD1. CDR3 length: 17 residues. The germline V gene has CDR1 SGHKS and CDR2 YYEKEE (reference sequence). V trimming: 1 base; J trimming: 1 base; junction bases outside the gene matches: 6.

This clonotype was observed at least ten times. The chain couples TRBV12-3 or TRBV12-4 to TRBJ2-5, with unresolved D. Trimming took 1 base from V and 3 from J, leaving 6 bases between them. This CDR3 contains 13 residues. CDR3 nucleotides: TGTGCCAGCAGTTTAGAGAGGAAAGAGACCCAGTACTTC. Residues: CASSLERKETQYF.

The V call is TRBV11-2, the J call TRBJ1-2; the match to TRBD1 covers 12 bases. Germline V gene lookup returns CDR1 SGHAT and CDR2 FQNNGV. The trim removed 5 bases at V and 6 bases at J, leaving 7 bases unmatched. The CDR3 covers 15 residues. The CDR3 spells CASSRPRDRGHGYTF. DNA of the CDR3: TGTGCCAGCAGCAGACCCCGGGACAGGGGGCATGGCTACACCTTC.

The chain uses TRBV12-3 or TRBV12-4 and TRBJ2-5; 7 nucleotides align to TRBD2. CDR3 length: 15 amino acids. With 5 bases clipped from V and 1 base from J, the junction kept 7 bases outside the gene matches. The CDR3 sequence: CASSLAGVPQETQYF. CDR3 DNA sequence: TGTGCCAGCAGTCTGGCGGGGGTCCCCCAAGAGACCCAGTACTTC.

The rearrangement links TRBV29-1 to TRBJ2-5; D is perhaps TRBD1 (6 bases). The assigned J gene may be wrong: the sequence end matches TRBJ2-7 better. Germline CDR1 is SQVTM and CDR2 is ANQGSEA. CDR3 size: 14 residues. The CDR3 region is CSVAMDSDSYEQYF. CDR3 sequence (DNA): TGCAGCGTTGCCATGGACAGTGATTCCTACGAGCAGTACTTC.

The chain has TRBV29-1 and TRBJ1-1; no definite D call. The CDR3 length is 11 residues. Trimming took 8 bases from V and 3 from J, leaving 10 bases between them. Germline lookup yields CDR1 SQVTM and CDR2 ANQGSEA. The CDR3 region is CSYLGDTEAFF. CDR3 DNA: TGCAGCTACCTCGGGGACACTGAAGCTTTCTTT.

This clonotype was seen only a few times. V gene TRBV12-3 or TRBV12-4 combines with J gene TRBJ1-1; D gene uncertain. This CDR3 has 14 residues. V gave up 5 bases and J gave up 0 bases, with 10 bases separating them. The CDR3 spells CASSPLSVNTEAFF. CDR3 in DNA: TGTGCCAGCAGTCCCCTATCTGTGAACACTGAAGCTTTCTTT.

This sequence joins TRBV20-1 and TRBJ2-2, with 9 bases that match TRBD1. CDR3 length: 14 residues. In germline, CDR1 is DFQATT, CDR2 SNEGSKA (reference sequence). V was pared by 2 bases and J by 5 bases, with 3 bases of the junction left unmatched. CDR3 nucleotide sequence: TGCAGTGCTAGATTACAGGGGGCGACCGGGGAGCTGTTTTTT. This codes for CSARLQGATGELFF.

This chain joins TRBV28 and TRBJ2-5; 7 bases are a match to TRBD1. V gave up 6 bases and J gave up 2 bases; unmatched junction bases: 6. The CDR3 is 14 residues long. Per germline, CDR1 MDHEN and CDR2 SYDVKM. The CDR3, as DNA: TGTGCCAGCAGAACTACAGGGGCTCAAGAGACCCAGTACTTC. Its protein product is CASRTTGAQETQYF.

This clonotype was counted between two and nine times. The rearrangement joins TRBV7-2 to TRBJ2-3; maybe TRBD1 (6 bases). Germline CDR1 is SGHTA and CDR2 is FQGNSA. The CDR3 length is 12 residues. V lost 3 bases and J lost 9, with 10 bases in between. CDR3 amino acids: CASSLTGTTQYF. The CDR3 DNA is TGTGCCAGCAGCTTGACCGGGACAACGCAGTATTTT.

The table lists this clonotype with a few counts. The chain recombines TRBV15 with TRBJ2-3; D possibly corresponds to TRBD2 (5 bases). V shed 2 bases and J shed 6 bases, with 6 bases lying between them. Germline assignment: CDR1 LNHNV and CDR2 YYDKDF (reference sequence). This CDR3 is built from 12 residues. The CDR3 region is CATSRREDTQYF. The CDR3 DNA follows: TGTGCCACCAGCAGAAGGGAGGATACGCAGTATTTT.

The J gene is TRBJ2-3, the V gene TRBV29-1; 11 bases align to TRBD1. This CDR3 is built from 14 residues. Unmatched junction bases numbered 8, after V lost 5 bases and J lost 7 bases. Looked up from germline, CDR1 is SQVTM and CDR2 is ANQGSEA. The CDR3 region has the DNA TGCAGCGTTTTCCCTGGACAGGGGGCAAATACGCAGTATTTT. Translation: CSVFPGQGANTQYF.